This TCR beta chain was captured in a study of blood T cell repertoires in COVID-19. Study processing details: Estimation of nucleated cell counts was performed using reference gene primer amplification. Only in-frame clones appear in the TCRdb table, and some are missing; sequencing was by immunoSEQ multiplex PCR. The V and J calls and the clone size are those of that table, but D and trimming were determined from the DNA. The sample includes almost 200,000 clones, around 75% of them seen just once. The CDR3 totals 20 residues. Germline V gene data show CDR1 as MNHEY and CDR2 as SMNVEV (reference sequence). The V end was cut by 6 bases, the J end by 0 bases, with 29 bases between.

This receptor was obtained from a woman between 40 and 55 years old with COVID-19, enrolled during active disease. The source material was peripheral blood. The V call is TRBV27, the J call TRBJ1-1; a weak D match, TRBD1 (5 bases). The CDR3 nucleotides are TGTGCCAGCAGCCCAGACCGCAGGAAAGGGGCGGGGGGGATGAACACTGAAGCTTTCTTT. Its translation is CASSPDRRKGAGGMNTEAFF.